This T cell receptor (delta chain) appears in the sequencing data of a study of Vδ1+ human thymocytes. Whole-study results and caveats: Thymic delta-chain repertoires held 15% to 20% Vdelta2 sequences and few Vdelta3, despite high sort purity. Thymic TRG and TRD repertoires appeared highly polyclonal, with Gaussian CDR3 length distributions.

After alphabeta T cell depletion, CD3+ Vdelta1+ Vdelta2- thymocytes were sorted. Sequences come from RNA converted to cDNA by reverse transcription. Multiplex PCR used pooled V-gene forward primers and a constant-region reverse primer to amplify CDR3s. TCRdb repeated clone calling on the multiplex PCR reads with CATT. The table lists tens of thousands of delta-chain clones, over 12% of them singletons. V shed 0 bases and J 3 bases; nucleotides not matched to a gene: 26. The CDR3 runs to 24 residues. CDR1 TSWWSYY and CDR2 QGS come from the germline V gene. This clone appeared a few times. Its target is not known.

The rearrangement uses TRDV1 and TRDJ1, with 12 bases aligning to TRDD3. The clonotype was recovered from a girl under three years old who had congenital heart surgery. The sample consisted of Vdelta1+ gamma-delta thymocytes from the thymus. Subset given: FACS-sorted CD3+ TCRalphabeta- TCRVdelta1+ TCRVdelta2- thymocytes. DNA for the CDR3: TGTGCTCTTGGGGAACTCCACCCCCCTTTAGGAGGGCGGACTGGGGGATACATTCCCGATAAACTCATCTTT. Protein: CALGELHPPLGGRTGGYIPDKLIF.